The table lists the clone carrying this T cell receptor beta chain with many counts. Its antigen remains unknown. These data are taken from a study of T-cell reconstitution after alpha-beta-depleted transplantation in children. The V and J ends lost 1 base and 3 bases respectively, with 13 bases between them. This CDR3 comprises 16 residues. The germline V gene encodes CDR1 SGHTA and CDR2 FQGNSA. Molecular barcoding with unique molecular identifiers was used for the TCRbeta library. TCRdb recomputed calls from the PCR reads with MiXCR, one row per CDR3 protein. The sample carries about 200,000 distinct CDR3 sequences, under 8.5% recorded once. Study results and limitations: The study reportedly traced alpha-beta T cells about two months after transplant to several hundred expanded graft clones. The origin of high day-60 TCRbeta diversity in some patients lay in surviving recipient T cells and thymic progenitors. Among T cells one year after transplant, newly produced cells accounted for most counts and diversity.

This receptor was taken from a boy aged 2-9 years with acute lymphoblastic leukemia, due to receive a stem cell transplant. V gene TRBV7-2 combines with J gene TRBJ2-4; tentative D call: TRBD1 (5 bases). Source: PBMCs, taken before TCRalphabeta/CD19-depleted stem cell transplant. The CDR3 nucleotides are TGTGCCAGCAGCTTAGGATCGGGTCAGGGCAAAAACATTCAGTACTTC. This codes for CASSLGSGQGKNIQYF.